This TCR beta chain comes out of a study of T cell repertoires in cytomegalovirus infection. MiXCR was run by TCRdb on the reads, yielding one entry per CDR3 protein. Of around 530,000 distinct CDR3 sequences listed, more than 20% were seen once; the top ten hold around 13%. The CDR3 contains 14 residues. From germline, CDR1 is MNHEY and CDR2 SVGEGT. Trimming pared 8 bases from V and 8 bases from J, leaving 19 bases between. The V call is TRBV6-2 or TRBV6-3, the J call TRBJ2-1; D perhaps matches TRBD2 (7 bases). This clonotype was obtained from a human donor in good health (CMV status not recorded). Some clones in this sample may be carry-over from other donors' samples. Material for sequencing was PBMCs. The CDR3 DNA reads as TGTGCCAGCGAGGGGGGGAGGGCCCTCGATGAGCAGTTCTTC. It yields the protein CASEGGRALDEQFF.